One and the same sample provided the 19 T cell receptor beta chains below, sequenced in a study of patients and donors after allogeneic stem cell transplantation (dated by TCRdb to between 2020 and 2021). The library was generated by RT-PCR. Reads for this sample came from a NextSeq 550. TCRdb's own reprocessing of the public reads used fastp at Q25 and MiXCR and kept productive beta chains. Rows merge per CDR3 protein into single entries with the most common DNA and genes. The sample has fewer than 500,000 distinct CDR3 sequences on record, roughly 16% of them singletons. The ten top clones hold 7.2% of the sample. Sample: blood, either unsorted or a sorted T cell fraction (not recorded which). These receptors were taken from a human donor who was either an allogeneic HSCT recipient or a stem cell or donor lymphocyte infusion donor (not recorded which). It is not recorded whose cells these are; they may come from a transplant donor.

The J gene is TRBJ2-2, the V gene TRBV7-3; maybe TRBD1 (5 bases). The germline V and J ends were trimmed by 5 bases and 4 bases, with 11 bases remaining between them. This CDR3 spans 14 amino acids. From germline, CDR1 is SGHTA and CDR2 FQGTGA. This chain's CDR3 is CASSPFRVTGELFF. The CDR3 coding sequence is TGTGCCAGCAGCCCCTTCAGGGTCACCGGGGAGCTGTTTTTT.

The chain links TRBV27 to TRBJ1-1; tentatively, D is TRBD1 (6 bases). Trimming took off 7 bases at V and 3 bases at J, with 15 bases between the two ends. The V gene's germline CDR1 is MNHEY and CDR2 SMNVEV (reference sequence). The CDR3 length is 14 residues. CDR3 in DNA: TGTGCCAGCAACTCGGTGACAGGCTACACTGAAGCTTTCTTT. It codes for CASNSVTGYTEAFF.

The table lists this clonotype with many counts. This rearrangement joins TRBV7-2 to TRBJ2-7, with D perhaps matching TRBD1 (6 bases). CDR1 and CDR2 from the germline V gene are SGHTA and FQGNSA. CDR3 length: 14 residues. V dropped 3 bases and J dropped 0 bases, with 9 bases sitting between them. The CDR3 sequence: CASSLDSSSYEQYF. In DNA form, the CDR3 reads TGTGCCAGCAGCTTGGACAGTTCCTCCTACGAGCAGTACTTC.

This rearrangement joins TRBV5-1 to TRBJ2-5; TRBD2 agrees at 10 bases. The length of the CDR3 is 15 residues. The ends lost 2 bases at V and 0 bases at J; junction bases unmatched: 1. Germline CDR1 and CDR2: SGHRS and YFSETQ. The CDR3 coding sequence is TGCGCCAGCAGCTTACTAGCGGGATACCAAGAGACCCAGTACTTC. Translation: CASSLLAGYQETQYF.

The J gene is TRBJ2-5, the V gene TRBV5-1, with D possibly TRBD2 on 6 matching bases. Germline CDR1 is SGHRS and CDR2 is YFSETQ. The V and J ends lost 0 bases and 5 bases respectively, with 17 bases between them. The CDR3 totals 16 residues. The CDR3 DNA reads TGCGCCAGCAGCTTGGTCTGGGAGCGGGCCTGGGAGACCCAGTACTTC. It codes for CASSLVWERAWETQYF.

The sample holds a few counts of this clonotype. The chain links TRBV27 to TRBJ2-7; TRBD2 might be the D (6 bases). This CDR3 spans 13 amino acids. V lost 5 bases and J 3 bases, leaving 11 bases between the germline ends. The germline V gene encodes CDR1 MNHEY and CDR2 SMNVEV (reference sequence). CDR3 DNA sequence: TGTGCCAGCAGTACGACTAGAGACTACGAGCAGTACTTC. Protein: CASSTTRDYEQYF.

This clonotype was counted many times. This CDR3 is CSARPNRQGNKGYTF. The CDR3 bases are TGCAGTGCTAGACCTAACAGACAGGGAAATAAGGGCTACACCTTC. The V gene is TRBV20-1, the J gene TRBJ1-2, with 7 bases that match TRBD1. The V gene's germline CDR1 is DFQATT and CDR2 SNEGSKA (reference sequence). V dropped 2 bases and J dropped 8; count of bases not matched to a gene: 14. The CDR3 totals 15 residues.

The table lists this clonotype with a few counts. The gene calls are TRBV7-9 and TRBJ2-1; a possible D gene is TRBD2 (5 bases). Germline CDR1 SEHNR, CDR2 FQNEAQ (reference sequence). The CDR3 is 12 amino acids. Trimming removed 5 bases from V and 15 bases from J, with 17 bases in between. The CDR3, as DNA: TGTGCCAGCAGCCAAAGAGAGGGAAGTCGGTTCTTC. Protein sequence: CASSQREGSRFF. The full variable domain, its missing parts supplied by reference TRBV7-9 and TRBJ2-1, is DTGVSQNPRHKITKRGQNVTFRCDPISEHNRLYWYRQTLGQGPEFLTYFQNEAQLEKSRLLSDRFSAERPKGSFSTLEIQRTEQGDSAMYLCASSQREGSRFFGPGTRLTVL.

V gene TRBV12-3 or TRBV12-4 combines with J gene TRBJ1-3, with a tentative D call TRBD1 (5 bases). The V end lost 5 bases, the J end lost 1 base, and 15 bases lay between the germline ends. This CDR3 spans 16 amino acids. In DNA form, the CDR3 reads TGTGCCAGCAGTCTCCTGACAGTTCTTTCTGGAAACACCATATATTTT. It translates to CASSLLTVLSGNTIYF.

This rearrangement joins TRBV6-5 to TRBJ2-5, with D unclear. The V gene lost 2 bases and the J gene lost 2 bases, with 9 bases spanning the gap. The CDR3 covers 14 residues. Germline CDR1 and CDR2: MNHEY and SVGAGI. The CDR3 DNA reads as TGTGCCAGCAGTTACGGGTGGGGTCAAGAGACCCAGTACTTC. Amino acids: CASSYGWGQETQYF.

V and J are TRBV29-1 and TRBJ1-2, with 8 bases lining up with TRBD1. The V and J ends lost 0 bases and 6 bases, in that order; junction bases with no gene match: 6. The CDR3 has 14 amino acids. Germline loops: CDR1 SQVTM, CDR2 ANQGSEA. The CDR3 region is CSVEDPDRGNGYTF. CDR3 in DNA: TGCAGCGTTGAAGATCCCGACAGGGGCAATGGCTACACCTTC.

The gene calls are TRBV18 and TRBJ2-1; D uncertain. V lost 0 bases, J lost 2 bases, and 5 bases lay in between. The length of the CDR3 is 14 residues. CDR1 KGHSH and CDR2 LQKENI come from the germline V gene. The CDR3 DNA sequence: TGTGCCAGCTCACCACCCGACACCTACAATGAGCAGTTCTTC. Protein product: CASSPPDTYNEQFF.

This chain connects TRBV9 to TRBJ2-7, with D possibly matching TRBD2 (6 bases). The CDR3 has 15 residues. Germline V gives CDR1 SGDLS, CDR2 YYNGEE. V was clipped by 0 bases and J by 0 bases, with 10 bases between them. The CDR3 region has the DNA TGTGCCAGCAGCGTAGGGGCGGGGAGCTCCTACGAGCAGTACTTC. Protein sequence: CASSVGAGSSYEQYF.

The table lists this clonotype with a few counts. The chain employs TRBV5-6 and TRBJ2-7, with a weak D call TRBD2 (5 bases). CDR3 size: 16 residues. Trimming took 2 bases from V and 0 from J, leaving 15 bases between them. Per the germline V gene, CDR1 is SGHDT and CDR2 is YYEEEE. DNA of the CDR3: TGTGCCAGCAGCTTCGGAGGCTCTGACTCCTCCTACGAGCAGTACTTC. Its translation: CASSFGGSDSSYEQYF.

There are many counts of this clonotype. The V call is TRBV4-1, the J call TRBJ2-1; TRBD2 agrees at 12 bases. CDR3 size: 19 residues. The germline gives CDR1 MGHRA, CDR2 YSYEKL. With V trimmed by 4 bases and J by 0 bases, 10 bases remained unmatched. As DNA, the CDR3 is TGCGCCAGCAGCCCGACGTGGCTAGCGGGGGGGAGCTCCTACAATGAGCAGTTCTTC. Translation: CASSPTWLAGGSSYNEQFF.

The CDR3 sequence is CAWSALEVNQPQHF. In nucleotides, the CDR3 is TGTGCCTGGAGCGCTCTGGAGGTCAATCAGCCCCAGCATTTT. This rearrangement joins TRBV30 to TRBJ1-5; D uncertain. The length of the CDR3 is 14 residues. The germline V gene has CDR1 GTSNPN and CDR2 SVGIG (reference sequence). V lost 3 bases, J lost 3 bases, and 12 bases lay in between.

This clonotype came up a few times. The chain employs TRBV12-3 or TRBV12-4 and TRBJ2-7; 12 bases align to TRBD2. The CDR3 loop spans 14 amino acids. J lost 7 bases, V lost 7 bases, and 8 bases had no gene match. The CDR3 reads CASTPSGGAEEQYF. CDR3 nucleotide sequence: TGTGCCAGCACTCCTAGCGGGGGGGCCGAAGAGCAGTACTTC.

The chain recombines TRBV5-5 with TRBJ2-2, with TRBD2 as a possible D gene (5 bases). The V end was cut by 2 bases, the J end by 3 bases, with 11 bases between. Germline V gives CDR1 SGHKS, CDR2 YYEKEE (reference sequence). This CDR3 has 15 residues. CDR3 bases: TGTGCCAGCAGCTTCTCGGGGAGCGACACCGGGGAGCTGTTTTTT. Protein sequence: CASSFSGSDTGELFF.

This chain links TRBV5-6 with TRBJ1-2; D remains unclear. V lost 4 bases to trimming and J lost 1 base, with 14 bases between them. Per germline, CDR1 SGHDT and CDR2 YYEEEE. The CDR3 extends over 15 amino acids. DNA of the CDR3: TGTGCCAGCAGCCCCGGCGGGAAATATAACTATGGCTACACCTTC. Encoded protein: CASSPGGKYNYGYTF.